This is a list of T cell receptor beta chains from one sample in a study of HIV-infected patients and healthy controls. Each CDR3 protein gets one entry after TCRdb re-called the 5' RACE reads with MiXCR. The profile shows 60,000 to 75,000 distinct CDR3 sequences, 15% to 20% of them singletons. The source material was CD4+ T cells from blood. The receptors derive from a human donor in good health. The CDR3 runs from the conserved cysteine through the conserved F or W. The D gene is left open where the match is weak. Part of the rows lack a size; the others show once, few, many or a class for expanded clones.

cdr3_aa: CASSRVDTGTSGQFF; cdr3_nt: TGCGCCAGCAGCCGAGTAGATACCGGGACTAGCGGCCAGTTCTTC; d_call: TRBD2; j_call: TRBJ2-1; clone_size: NA; v_call: TRBV5-1
cdr3_aa: CSALSVGGNQPQHF; cdr3_nt: TGCAGTGCTCTATCGGTCGGCGGCAATCAGCCCCAGCATTTT; d_call: NA; j_call: TRBJ1-5; clone_size: NA; v_call: TRBV20-1
cdr3_aa: CSVRDRENTEAFF; cdr3_nt: TGCAGCGTCAGGGACAGGGAGAACACTGAAGCTTTCTTT; d_call: TRBD1; j_call: TRBJ1-1; clone_size: once; v_call: TRBV29-1
cdr3_aa: CASSQAASGRATQYF; cdr3_nt: TGTGCCAGCAGCCAAGCCGCTAGCGGGAGAGCTACGCAGTATTTT; d_call: TRBD2; j_call: TRBJ2-3; clone_size: NA; v_call: TRBV14
cdr3_aa: CSARGGDTSAKNIQYF; cdr3_nt: TGCAGTGCTAGGGGGGGGGATACTAGCGCCAAAAACATTCAGTACTTC; d_call: TRBD2; j_call: TRBJ2-4; clone_size: few; v_call: TRBV20-1
cdr3_aa: CASGQLTVPRTPERTDTQYF; cdr3_nt: TGTGCCAGCGGACAACTGACAGTTCCGCGGACGCCGGAGCGCACAGATACGCAGTATTTT; d_call: NA; j_call: TRBJ2-3; clone_size: few; v_call: TRBV5-6
cdr3_aa: CASSFSTGSHNSPLHF; cdr3_nt: TGTGCCAGCAGCTTCTCGACAGGCTCCCATAATTCACCCCTCCACTTT; d_call: NA; j_call: TRBJ1-6; clone_size: NA; v_call: TRBV7-2
cdr3_aa: CSARSGTGPSNEQFF; cdr3_nt: TGCAGTGCTAGGTCCGGGACAGGGCCGTCCAATGAGCAGTTCTTC; d_call: TRBD1; j_call: TRBJ2-1; clone_size: many; v_call: TRBV20-1
cdr3_aa: CASRLRGGALDTQYF; cdr3_nt: TGTGCCAGCAGACTCCGCGGGGGGGCTTTAGATACGCAGTATTTT; d_call: TRBD2; j_call: TRBJ2-3; clone_size: NA; v_call: TRBV6-6
cdr3_aa: CAIAAELNTEAFF; cdr3_nt: TGTGCCATCGCCGCGGAATTGAACACTGAAGCTTTCTTT; d_call: NA; j_call: TRBJ1-1; clone_size: NA; v_call: TRBV10-3
cdr3_aa: CASSSRDRGLHEQYF; cdr3_nt: TGTGCCAGCAGTTCCCGGGACAGGGGTTTGCACGAGCAGTACTTC; d_call: TRBD1; j_call: TRBJ2-7; clone_size: NA; v_call: TRBV6-1
cdr3_aa: CASRDSNNQPQHF; cdr3_nt: TGTGCCAGCAGAGACAGTAATAATCAGCCCCAGCATTTT; d_call: NA; j_call: TRBJ1-5; clone_size: NA; v_call: TRBV6-6
cdr3_aa: CSARVRGGLAGGEYNEQFF; cdr3_nt: TGCAGTGCTAGAGTGAGGGGCGGACTAGCGGGAGGGGAGTACAATGAGCAGTTCTTC; d_call: TRBD2; j_call: TRBJ2-1; clone_size: NA; v_call: TRBV20-1
cdr3_aa: CASSLGQGRWGQYF; cdr3_nt: TGTGCCAGCAGTTTGGGACAGGGCCGGTGGGGGCAGTACTTC; d_call: TRBD1; j_call: TRBJ2-7; clone_size: many; v_call: TRBV28
cdr3_aa: CASSETTGFTEAFF; cdr3_nt: TGTGCCAGCAGTGAAACGACAGGGTTTACTGAAGCTTTCTTT; d_call: TRBD1; j_call: TRBJ1-1; clone_size: NA; v_call: TRBV2
cdr3_aa: CASSQYRDRSSYEQYF; cdr3_nt: TGTGCCAGCAGCCAATACCGGGACAGGTCCTCCTACGAGCAGTACTTC; d_call: TRBD1; j_call: TRBJ2-7; clone_size: NA; v_call: TRBV13
cdr3_aa: CASSPRDSSSYEQYF; cdr3_nt: TGTGCCAGCAGCCCCCGGGACTCTAGCTCCTACGAGCAGTACTTC; d_call: NA; j_call: TRBJ2-7; clone_size: NA; v_call: TRBV7-2
cdr3_aa: CASSPTGENSPLHF; cdr3_nt: TGTGCCAGCAGCCCGACAGGGGAAAATTCACCCCTCCACTTT; d_call: TRBD1; j_call: TRBJ1-6; clone_size: NA; v_call: TRBV7-2
cdr3_aa: CASRLNSEQFF; cdr3_nt: TGTGCCAGCAGACTCAATAGCGAGCAGTTCTTC; d_call: NA; j_call: TRBJ2-1; clone_size: NA; v_call: TRBV12-3/TRBV12-4
cdr3_aa: CASSLPSGAAGNEQFF; cdr3_nt: TGTGCCAGCAGCCTCCCCTCGGGGGCAGCGGGCAATGAGCAGTTCTTC; d_call: NA; j_call: TRBJ2-1; clone_size: NA; v_call: TRBV16
cdr3_aa: CASSFPGSNSPLHF; cdr3_nt: TGTGCCAGCAGCTTCCCGGGATCTAATTCACCCCTCCACTTT; d_call: NA; j_call: TRBJ1-6; clone_size: NA; v_call: TRBV5-6
cdr3_aa: CSAIRGNQPQHF; cdr3_nt: TGCAGTGCTATACGGGGGAATCAGCCCCAGCATTTT; d_call: NA; j_call: TRBJ1-5; clone_size: few; v_call: TRBV20-1
cdr3_aa: CASSLLTGSGYEQYF; cdr3_nt: TGTGCCAGCAGCCTCCTCACCGGGTCCGGCTACGAGCAGTACTTC; d_call: NA; j_call: TRBJ2-7; clone_size: NA; v_call: TRBV3-1